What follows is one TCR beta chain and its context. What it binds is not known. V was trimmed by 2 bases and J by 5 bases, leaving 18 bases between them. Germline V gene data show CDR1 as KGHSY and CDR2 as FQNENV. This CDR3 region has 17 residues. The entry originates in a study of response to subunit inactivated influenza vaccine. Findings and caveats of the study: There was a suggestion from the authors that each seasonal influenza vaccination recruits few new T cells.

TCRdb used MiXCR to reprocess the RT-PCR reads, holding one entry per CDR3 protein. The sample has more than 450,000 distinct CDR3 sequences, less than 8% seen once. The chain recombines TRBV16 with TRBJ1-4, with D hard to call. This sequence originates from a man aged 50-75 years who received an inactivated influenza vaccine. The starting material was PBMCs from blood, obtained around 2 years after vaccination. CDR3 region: CASSQLTQAGNNEKLFF. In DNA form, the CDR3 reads TGTGCCAGCAGCCAACTCACCCAGGCGGGAAACAATGAAAAACTGTTTTTT.